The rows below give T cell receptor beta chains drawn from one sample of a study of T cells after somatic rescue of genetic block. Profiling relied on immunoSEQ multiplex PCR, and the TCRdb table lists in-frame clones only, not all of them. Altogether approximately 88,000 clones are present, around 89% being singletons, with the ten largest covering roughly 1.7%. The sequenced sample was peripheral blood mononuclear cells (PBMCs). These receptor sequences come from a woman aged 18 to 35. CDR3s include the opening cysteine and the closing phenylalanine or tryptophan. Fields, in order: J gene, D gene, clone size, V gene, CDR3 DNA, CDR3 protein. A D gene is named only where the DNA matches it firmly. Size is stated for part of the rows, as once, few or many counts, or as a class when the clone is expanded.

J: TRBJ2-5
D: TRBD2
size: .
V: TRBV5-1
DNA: TGCGCCAGCAGCTCTAGCGGGAGACGAGAGACCCAGTACTTC
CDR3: CASSSSGRRETQYF

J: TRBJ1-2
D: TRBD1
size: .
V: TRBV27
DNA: TGTGCCAGCAGTTCCGCCTTCGGACAGGCCTATGGCTACACCTTC
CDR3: CASSSAFGQAYGYTF

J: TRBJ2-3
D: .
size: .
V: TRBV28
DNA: TGTGCCACCCGTGGACTAAGCACAGATACGCAGTATTTT
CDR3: CATRGLSTDTQYF

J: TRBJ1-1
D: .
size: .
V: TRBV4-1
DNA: TGCGCCAGCAGCCAAGAGCACCGGTCGAACACTGAAGCTTTCTTT
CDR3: CASSQEHRSNTEAFF

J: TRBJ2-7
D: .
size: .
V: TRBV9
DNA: TGTGCCAGCAGCGTGGGCGGGGTCTCCTACGAGCAGTACTTC
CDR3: CASSVGGVSYEQYF

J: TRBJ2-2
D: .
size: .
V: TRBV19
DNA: TGTGCCAGTAGTATAGCCGACGGACTGTCCACCGGGGAGCTGTTTTTT
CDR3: CASSIADGLSTGELFF

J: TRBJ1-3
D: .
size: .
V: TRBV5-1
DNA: TGCGCCAGCAGCTTGGGACCGAAGGTTTTAGGAGACACCATATATTTT
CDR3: CASSLGPKVLGDTIYF

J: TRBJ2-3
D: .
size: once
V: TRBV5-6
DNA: TGTGCCAGCAGCTCGACAAAGCTCGGGGTGGGCACAGATACGCAGTATTTT
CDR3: CASSSTKLGVGTDTQYF

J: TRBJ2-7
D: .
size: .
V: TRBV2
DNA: TGTGCCAGCAGTGAAGCGCTCGGGTACTACGAGCAGTACTTC
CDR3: CASSEALGYYEQYF

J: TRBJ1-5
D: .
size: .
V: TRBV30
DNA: TGTGCCTGGGCCAACGGGGGGGCACGTAGCAATCAGCCCCAGCATTTT
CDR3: CAWANGGARSNQPQHF

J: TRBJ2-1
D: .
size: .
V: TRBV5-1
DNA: TGCGCCAGCAGCCCCCCGGGCAATGAGCAGTTCTTC
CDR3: CASSPPGNEQFF

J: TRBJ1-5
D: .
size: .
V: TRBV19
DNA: TGTGCCAGTAGTAGAGGTTCATATAGCAATCAGCCCCAGCATTTT
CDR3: CASSRGSYSNQPQHF

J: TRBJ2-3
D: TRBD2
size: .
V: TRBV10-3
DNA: TGTGCCATCAGTGAAATCGGGACTAGTCCCACAGATACGCAGTATTTT
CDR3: CAISEIGTSPTDTQYF

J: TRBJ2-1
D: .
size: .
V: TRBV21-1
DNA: TGTGCCAGCAGCAAAGTCACCCTACAGGGGGCTGCTTGGCTAGCGGGTTACAATGAGCAGTTCTTC
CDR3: CASSKVTLQGAAWLAGYNEQFF

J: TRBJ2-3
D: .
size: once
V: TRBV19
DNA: TGTGCCAGTAGTATTTTGACGGGATGGGGCACAGATACGCAGTATTTT
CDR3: CASSILTGWGTDTQYF

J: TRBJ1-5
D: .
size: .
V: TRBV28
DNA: TGTGCCAGCAGCGGCACAGGGCGGCCCCAGCATTTT
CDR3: CASSGTGRPQHF

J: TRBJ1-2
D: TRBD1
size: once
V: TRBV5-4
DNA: TGTGCCAGCAGCGGGACAGGGGGAGATGGCTACACCTTC
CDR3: CASSGTGGDGYTF

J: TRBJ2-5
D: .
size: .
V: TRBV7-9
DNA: TGTGCCAGCAGCTTAGCAGGTGTCGGGGAGACCCAGTACTTC
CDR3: CASSLAGVGETQYF

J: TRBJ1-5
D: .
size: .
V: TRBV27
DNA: TGTGCCAGCAGTCCTTGGAGTACCAATCAGCCCCAGCATTTT
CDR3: CASSPWSTNQPQHF

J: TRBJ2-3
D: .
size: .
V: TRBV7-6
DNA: TGTGCCAGCAGCAACCAGGGGACGGCGCAGTATTTT
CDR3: CASSNQGTAQYF

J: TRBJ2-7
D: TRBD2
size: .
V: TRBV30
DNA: TGTGCCTGGAGCCCTCCGGGGGGAGGTGGGTACGAGCAGTACTTC
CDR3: CAWSPPGGGGYEQYF

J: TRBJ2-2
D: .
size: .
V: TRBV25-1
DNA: TGTGCCAGCAGGAAAGGGCTGTGGGGGGAGCTGTTTTTT
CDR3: CASRKGLWGELFF

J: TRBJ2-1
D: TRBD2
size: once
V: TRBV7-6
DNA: TGTGCCAGCAGCTCGGGACTAGACAACAATGAGCAGTTCTTC
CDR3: CASSSGLDNNEQFF

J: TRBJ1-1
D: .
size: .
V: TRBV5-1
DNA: TGCGCCAGCAGCTTCCTGGTAGCAGCCAGAGGGTCAGAAGCTTTCTTT
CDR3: CASSFLVAARGSEAFF

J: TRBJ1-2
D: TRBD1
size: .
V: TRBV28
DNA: TGTGCCAGTAAGACAGGGAGTATCGGCTACACCTTC
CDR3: CASKTGSIGYTF

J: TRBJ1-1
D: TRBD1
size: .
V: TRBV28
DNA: TGTGCCAGCACCGGGACAGGGACGCTGAACACTGAAGCTTTCTTT
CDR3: CASTGTGTLNTEAFF

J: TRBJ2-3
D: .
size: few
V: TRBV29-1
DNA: TGCAGCGTTCCCGCCTTCGGCGCGGGTACGCAGTATTTT
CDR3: CSVPAFGAGTQYF